The 30 T cell receptor beta chains below come from one sample, sequenced in a study of T cells in Graves' hyperthyroidism and ophthalmopathy. The TCR beta CDR3 regions underwent amplification using RNA transcripts as the source. First-round RT-PCR of the TCR CDR3 relied on the HTBI primer set. TCRdb itself ran the multiplex PCR reads through MiXCR, one entry per CDR3 protein. The sample lists about 720,000 distinct CDR3 sequences; about 17% were seen once. The specimen sequenced was blood. These receptor sequences come from a woman aged 45-59 years with Graves' hyperthyroidism that later progressed to Graves' ophthalmopathy.

The sample holds many counts of this clonotype. The V call is TRBV3-1, the J call TRBJ2-7; 7 nucleotides align to TRBD2. Per germline, CDR1 LGHDT and CDR2 YNNKEL (reference sequence). CDR3 length equals 17 residues. The V gene end was trimmed by 1 base and the J gene end by 2 bases; junction bases not matched to a gene: 11. CDR3 protein: CASSQAVGLAVTYEQYF. In nucleotides, the CDR3 is TGTGCCAGCAGCCAAGCAGTAGGGCTAGCGGTAACCTACGAGCAGTACTTC.

This chain links TRBV11-2 with TRBJ1-2, with D possibly being TRBD1 (5 bases). This CDR3 comprises 14 residues. V gave up 4 bases and J gave up 4 bases, with 13 bases separating them. CDR1 is SGHAT and CDR2 is FQNNGV in the germline V gene. Written as DNA, the CDR3 is TGTGCCAGCAGCTCCCTGGACGGGGCCTATGGCTACACCTTC. It codes for CASSSLDGAYGYTF.

The chain couples TRBV20-1 to TRBJ2-3; 9 bases are shared with TRBD1. J was trimmed by 3 bases and V by 6 bases; bases with no gene match: 4. Germline values: CDR1 DFQATT, CDR2 SNEGSKA (reference sequence). The CDR3 is made up of 13 amino acids. The CDR3 sequence is CSARDRVTDTQYF. Here the CDR3 DNA reads TGCAGTGCGCGGGACAGGGTGACAGATACGCAGTATTTT.

This clonotype has more than one count but fewer than ten. V and J are TRBV19 and TRBJ1-1; D remains unclear. Germline V lookup: CDR1 LNHDA, CDR2 SQIVND (reference sequence). The CDR3 loop spans 14 amino acids. Trimming cost V 3 bases and J 5 bases, with 13 bases left between them. The CDR3: CASSISGPGTEAFF. CDR3 sequence (DNA): TGTGCCAGTAGTATTTCCGGCCCCGGGACTGAAGCTTTCTTT.

The gene calls are TRBV5-6 and TRBJ2-2; maybe TRBD2 (5 bases). This CDR3 has 16 residues. The V gene lost 0 bases and the J gene lost 1 base, with 10 bases spanning the gap. Germline V gene sequence: CDR1 SGHDT, CDR2 YYEEEE. CDR3 residues: CASSLVRAGNTGELFF. CDR3 nucleotides: TGTGCCAGCAGCTTGGTTCGTGCGGGGAACACCGGGGAGCTGTTTTTT.

This chain connects TRBV3-1 to TRBJ1-3, with TRBD1 identical over 8 bases. The CDR3 runs 20 residues. The ends lost 0 bases at V and 0 bases at J; junction bases unmatched: 13. Germline loops: CDR1 LGHDT, CDR2 YNNKEL (reference sequence). The chain's CDR3 is CASSQEPGTGALFSGNTIYF. The CDR3 DNA reads TGTGCCAGCAGCCAAGAACCCGGGACAGGCGCTCTTTTCTCTGGAAACACCATATATTTT.

This clonotype was picked up a small number of times. The chain uses TRBV4-1 and TRBJ2-1, with 8 bases fitting TRBD1. The CDR3 covers 18 residues. Germline V gene lookup returns CDR1 MGHRA and CDR2 YSYEKL. V dropped 0 bases and J dropped 0; count of bases not matched to a gene: 7. CDR3 coding DNA: TGCGCCAGCAGCCAAGACGGGGACAGGACCAGCTCCTACAATGAGCAGTTCTTC. Translation: CASSQDGDRTSSYNEQFF.

This clonotype was counted many times. This chain uses TRBV9 with TRBJ2-5; 7 bases are shared with TRBD1. This CDR3 has 15 residues. The junction had 7 bases not matched to a gene; V was cut back by 4 bases and J by 1 base. The germline gives CDR1 SGDLS, CDR2 YYNGEE. The CDR3 spells CASSTRGGAQETQYF. The DNA for the CDR3 is TGTGCCAGCAGCACCCGAGGGGGCGCCCAAGAGACCCAGTACTTC.

The sample holds a few counts of this clonotype. The V gene is TRBV20-1, the J gene TRBJ2-1; D may be TRBD2 (6 bases). The ends were cut back, 4 bases at V and 7 bases at J, with 14 bases in the middle. Germline V gives CDR1 DFQATT, CDR2 SNEGSKA (reference sequence). CDR3 length equals 13 residues. The DNA of the CDR3 is TGCAGTGCTACCGGGAGCCTCAGGAATGAGCAGTTCTTC. Its protein product is CSATGSLRNEQFF.

This sequence joins TRBV27 and TRBJ1-4; D is uncertain. Trimming cost V 3 bases and J 7 bases, with 15 bases left between them. The V gene's germline CDR1 is MNHEY and CDR2 SMNVEV (reference sequence). This CDR3 spans 15 amino acids. The CDR3 sequence is CASSFDHSGSEKLFF. The CDR3 DNA sequence: TGTGCCAGCAGTTTCGACCACTCTGGGAGTGAAAAACTGTTTTTT.

This clonotype was recorded once. This may arise from a read error, as a much more abundant clone is one base away. The rearrangement uses TRBV20-1 and TRBJ1-1; 9 bases agree with TRBD1. The CDR3 runs to 13 residues. Germline assignment: CDR1 DFQATT and CDR2 SNEGSKA (reference sequence). In DNA, the CDR3 is TGCAGTGCCGGACAGGGGAAGGACACTGAAGCTTCCTTT. Translating gives CSAGQGKDTEASF.

This clonotype was seen only once. Since a much larger clone is just one base distant, this may be a read error. The chain carries TRBV9 and TRBJ1-2; no clear D gene. V lost 0 bases, J lost 3 bases, and 6 bases lay in between. The CDR3 extends over 13 amino acids. Germline CDR1 SGDLS, CDR2 YYNGEE. The CDR3 DNA is TGTGCCAGCAGCGTAGAGGACTACTATGGCTACACCTTC. This gives the protein CASSVEDYYGYTF.

The chain is built from TRBV4-2 and TRBJ2-1; 11 positions agree with TRBD2. The length of the CDR3 is 15 residues. Germline CDR1 reads LGHNA; CDR2 reads YNFKEQ. V shed 7 bases, J shed 2 bases, and the junction held 4 bases outside the gene matches. CDR3 loop: CASTASGGPYNEQFF. Here the CDR3 DNA reads TGTGCCAGCACCGCTAGCGGGGGGCCCTACAATGAGCAGTTCTTC.

The rearrangement links TRBV4-1 to TRBJ2-7; 7 bases map to TRBD1. From germline, CDR1 is MGHRA and CDR2 YSYEKL. J was trimmed by 3 bases and V by 5 bases; bases with no gene match: 7. The CDR3 spans 14 residues. For the CDR3, the DNA is TGCGCCAGCAGCACCCGACAGGGTGGCTACGAGCAGTACTTC. This encodes CASSTRQGGYEQYF.

This clonotype came up a few times. The rearrangement uses TRBV9 and TRBJ1-3, with 9 bases matching TRBD1. This CDR3 spans 18 amino acids. Germline CDR1 is SGDLS and CDR2 is YYNGEE. With V trimmed by 4 bases and J by 4 bases, 15 bases remained unmatched. The CDR3, as DNA: TGTGCCAGCAGCCCTTCCGGGACTGGGACAGGGTACGGAAACACCATATATTTT. Translation: CASSPSGTGTGYGNTIYF.

This clonotype has at least ten counts. V and J are TRBV30 and TRBJ1-1; D might be TRBD1 (5 bases). Germline V gene sequence: CDR1 GTSNPN, CDR2 SVGIG (reference sequence). V lost 3 bases to trimming and J lost 5 bases, with 16 bases between them. The CDR3 is 14 amino acids. As DNA, the CDR3 is TGTGCCTGGAGACCGGGACTCCCGGGGACTGAAGCTTTCTTT. It encodes CAWRPGLPGTEAFF.

There are many counts of this clonotype. The J gene is TRBJ2-7, the V gene TRBV30, with no clear D. Trimming removed 1 base from V and 3 bases from J, with 7 bases in between. Germline V gives CDR1 GTSNPN, CDR2 SVGIG (reference sequence). This CDR3 comprises 12 residues. The CDR3 DNA reads TGTGCCTGGAGTGAGGTAGACTACGAGCAGTACTTC. It translates to CAWSEVDYEQYF.

This clonotype appeared a few times. This sequence joins TRBV6-1 and TRBJ1-4, with D possibly matching TRBD1 (5 bases). The CDR3 has 15 residues. Trimming cost V 7 bases and J 5 bases, with 17 bases left between them. Germline CDR1 MNHNS, CDR2 SASEGT. In DNA form, the CDR3 reads TGTGCCAGCACTACCATGACCCGGGGCAATGAAAAACTGTTTTTT. Translated: CASTTMTRGNEKLFF.

This chain uses TRBV4-1 with TRBJ1-6; D may be TRBD1 (6 bases). The CDR3 spans 14 residues. The V and J ends lost 3 bases and 5 bases respectively, with 8 bases between them. Germline V gives CDR1 MGHRA, CDR2 YSYEKL. CDR3 DNA: TGCGCCAGCAGCCAGTGGACAGATAATTCACCCCTCCACTTT. Its translation: CASSQWTDNSPLHF.

V usage is TRBV15 and J usage is TRBJ1-5, with D unresolved. Trimming pared 0 bases from V and 6 bases from J, leaving 12 bases between. Germline CDR1 LNHNV, CDR2 YYDKDF (reference sequence). The CDR3 sequence is 15 residues long. CDR3 amino acids: CATSRDLGKTQPQHF. CDR3 nucleotide sequence: TGTGCCACCAGCAGAGATCTAGGGAAAACTCAGCCCCAGCATTTT.

A few counts support this clonotype. The chain is built from TRBV6-1 and TRBJ1-2; weak D call: TRBD1 (6 bases). Germline CDR1 and CDR2: MNHNS and SASEGT. V lost 8 bases and J 3 bases, leaving 19 bases between the germline ends. The CDR3 loop spans 15 amino acids. CDR3 coding DNA: TGTGCCAGCCGACGGGGGCGACAAGGACACTATGGCTACACCTTC. It yields the protein CASRRGRQGHYGYTF.

This clonotype occurred many times. The genes are TRBV3-1 and TRBJ1-2, with 9 bases fitting TRBD1. Germline assignment: CDR1 LGHDT and CDR2 YNNKEL (reference sequence). Germline trimming cut 4 bases from V and 4 bases from J; bases unmatched to any gene: 4. The CDR3 has 14 residues. The CDR3 protein is CASSPSTGGYGYTF. The CDR3 DNA reads TGTGCCAGCAGCCCGTCGACAGGGGGCTATGGCTACACCTTC. Together with reference TRBV3-1 and TRBJ1-2, the CDR3 gives the full variable domain: DTAVSQTPKYLVTQMGNDKSIKCEQNLGHDTMYWYKQDSKKFLKIMFSYNNKELIINETVPNRFSPKSPDKAHLNLHINSLELGDSAVYFCASSPSTGGYGYTFGSGTRLTVV.

This clonotype was observed many times. The V gene is TRBV19, the J gene TRBJ1-5; 10 nucleotides line up with TRBD1. V was pared by 7 bases and J by 7 bases, with 16 bases of the junction left unmatched. This CDR3 is 17 amino acids long. From germline, CDR1 is LNHDA and CDR2 SQIVND (reference sequence). The CDR3 loop is CASTQLGGTGARQPQHF. The DNA of the CDR3 is TGTGCCAGTACCCAACTTGGCGGGACAGGGGCAAGGCAGCCCCAGCATTTT.

This clonotype was observed a handful of times. The chain employs TRBV19 and TRBJ2-1; D is uncertain. CDR3 size: 15 residues. V was pared by 5 bases and J by 0 bases, with 11 bases between. From germline, CDR1 is LNHDA and CDR2 SQIVND (reference sequence). The CDR3 nucleotides read TGTGCCAGTAGTCCTCGTCCGAACTCCTACAATGAGCAGTTCTTC. Encoded protein: CASSPRPNSYNEQFF.

This clonotype was recorded a few times. The V and J genes are TRBV19 and TRBJ2-1, with D possibly matching TRBD2 (6 bases). The CDR3 has 18 residues. Trimming stripped 0 bases from V and 0 bases from J, with 15 bases between. In germline, CDR1 is LNHDA, CDR2 SQIVND (reference sequence). The CDR3 nucleotides are TGTGCCAGTAGTATAGATCGTTTTAGCGGTCGCTCCTACAATGAGCAGTTCTTC. Encoded protein: CASSIDRFSGRSYNEQFF. Variable domain in full (rest from reference TRBV19 and TRBJ2-1): DGGITQSPKYLFRKEGQNVTLSCEQNLNHDAMYWYRQDPGQGLRLIYYSQIVNDFQKGDIAEGYSVSREKKESFPLTVTSAQKNPTAFYLCASSIDRFSGRSYNEQFFGPGTRLTVL.

In this sample, this clonotype turned up a few times. The V gene is TRBV6-1, the J gene TRBJ1-2; 9 nucleotides line up with TRBD1. With V trimmed by 5 bases and J by 7 bases, 8 bases remained unmatched. The CDR3 is 14 amino acids. Germline CDR1 reads MNHNS; CDR2 reads SASEGT. The CDR3 spells CASSSGQGVSGYTF. The CDR3 nucleotides read TGTGCCAGCAGTTCGGGACAGGGCGTCTCTGGCTACACCTTC.

Only a few counts were recorded for this clonotype. The V call is TRBV20-1, the J call TRBJ2-3; no firm D call. The CDR3 loop spans 15 amino acids. CDR1 and CDR2 from the germline V gene are DFQATT and SNEGSKA (reference sequence). Deletions cut 6 bases from V and 1 base from J, with 17 bases between. As DNA, the CDR3 is TGCAGTGCCATAATACTAACCTTAGGCACAGATACGCAGTATTTT. Protein: CSAIILTLGTDTQYF.

This clonotype was counted between two and nine times. J is TRBJ1-2 and V is TRBV5-4, with 11 bases identical to TRBD1. The CDR3 runs to 15 residues. Germline-derived CDR1 and CDR2 are SGHNT and YYREEE (reference sequence). V dropped 3 bases and J dropped 8; count of bases not matched to a gene: 9. The CDR3 loop reads CASSSALDRGLGYTF. The CDR3 DNA follows: TGTGCCAGCAGCTCCGCCCTGGACAGGGGGCTCGGCTACACCTTC.

This chain connects TRBV6-2 or TRBV6-3 to TRBJ2-3, with TRBD1 matching over 7 bases. J gave up 0 bases and V 6 bases, and 9 bases lay outside the gene matches. The CDR3 covers 16 residues. Germline assignment: CDR1 MNHEY and CDR2 SVGEGT. CDR3: CASRGLWTGSTDTQYF. As DNA, the CDR3 is TGTGCCAGCAGGGGCCTGTGGACAGGAAGCACAGATACGCAGTATTTT.

This rearrangement joins TRBV4-1 to TRBJ2-3; 12 bases are a match to TRBD2. Germline CDR1 MGHRA, CDR2 YSYEKL. CDR3 length equals 14 residues. Trimming took 3 bases from V and 6 from J; bases not matched to a gene: 1. CDR3 sequence: CASSQGTSGDTQYF. In nucleotides, the CDR3 is TGCGCCAGCAGCCAGGGGACTAGCGGGGATACGCAGTATTTT.